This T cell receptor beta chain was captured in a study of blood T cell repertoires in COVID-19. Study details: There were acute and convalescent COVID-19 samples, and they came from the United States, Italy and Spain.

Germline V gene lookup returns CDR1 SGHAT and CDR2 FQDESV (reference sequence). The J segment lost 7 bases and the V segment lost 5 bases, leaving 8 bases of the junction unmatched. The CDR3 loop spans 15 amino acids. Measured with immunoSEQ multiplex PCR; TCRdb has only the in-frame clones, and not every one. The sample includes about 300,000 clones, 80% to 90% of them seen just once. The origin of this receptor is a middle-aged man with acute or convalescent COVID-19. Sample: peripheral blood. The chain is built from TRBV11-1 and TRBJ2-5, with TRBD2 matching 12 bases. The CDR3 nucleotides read TGTGCCAGCAGCCAGACTAGCGGGGGAGAGGGGACCCAGTACTTC. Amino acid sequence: CASSQTSGGEGTQYF.